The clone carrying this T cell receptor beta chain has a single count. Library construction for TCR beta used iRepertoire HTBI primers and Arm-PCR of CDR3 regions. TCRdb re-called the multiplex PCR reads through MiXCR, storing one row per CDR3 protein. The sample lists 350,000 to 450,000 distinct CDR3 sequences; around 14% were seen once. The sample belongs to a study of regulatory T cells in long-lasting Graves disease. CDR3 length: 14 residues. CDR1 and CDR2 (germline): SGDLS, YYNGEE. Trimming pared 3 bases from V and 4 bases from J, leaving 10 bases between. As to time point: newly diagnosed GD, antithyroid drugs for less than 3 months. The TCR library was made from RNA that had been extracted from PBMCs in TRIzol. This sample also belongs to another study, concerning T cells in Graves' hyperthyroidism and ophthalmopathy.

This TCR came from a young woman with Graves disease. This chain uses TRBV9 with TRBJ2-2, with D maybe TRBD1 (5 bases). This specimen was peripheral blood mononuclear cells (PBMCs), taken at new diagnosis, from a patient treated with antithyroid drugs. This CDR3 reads CASSARQSTGELFF. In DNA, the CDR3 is TGTGCCAGCAGCGCTAGACAGAGCACCGGGGAGCTGTTTTTT.